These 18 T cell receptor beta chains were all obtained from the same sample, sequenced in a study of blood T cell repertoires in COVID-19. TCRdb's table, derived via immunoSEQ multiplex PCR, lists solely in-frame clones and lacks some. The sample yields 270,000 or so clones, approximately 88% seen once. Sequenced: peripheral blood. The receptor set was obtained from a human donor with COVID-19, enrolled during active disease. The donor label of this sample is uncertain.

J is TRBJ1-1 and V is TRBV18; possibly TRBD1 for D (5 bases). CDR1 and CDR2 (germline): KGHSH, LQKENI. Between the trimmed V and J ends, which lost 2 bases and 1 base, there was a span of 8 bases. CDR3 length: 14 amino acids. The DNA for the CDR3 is TGTGCCAGCTCACCATCGGACACGAACACTGAAGCTTTCTTT. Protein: CASSPSDTNTEAFF.

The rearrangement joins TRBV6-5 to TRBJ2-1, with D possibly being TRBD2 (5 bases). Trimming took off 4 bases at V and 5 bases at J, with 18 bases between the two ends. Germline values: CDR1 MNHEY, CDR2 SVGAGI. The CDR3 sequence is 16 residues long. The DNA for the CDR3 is TGTGCCAGCAGTTCCCCTGCCGTCGGGAACCACAATGAGCAGTTCTTC. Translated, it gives CASSSPAVGNHNEQFF.

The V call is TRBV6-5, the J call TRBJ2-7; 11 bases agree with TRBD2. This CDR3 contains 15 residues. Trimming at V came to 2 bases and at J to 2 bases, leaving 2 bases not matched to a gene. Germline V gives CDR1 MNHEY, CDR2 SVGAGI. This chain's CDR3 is CASSYGTSGPYEQYF. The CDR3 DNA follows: TGTGCCAGCAGTTACGGGACTAGCGGTCCCTACGAGCAGTACTTC.

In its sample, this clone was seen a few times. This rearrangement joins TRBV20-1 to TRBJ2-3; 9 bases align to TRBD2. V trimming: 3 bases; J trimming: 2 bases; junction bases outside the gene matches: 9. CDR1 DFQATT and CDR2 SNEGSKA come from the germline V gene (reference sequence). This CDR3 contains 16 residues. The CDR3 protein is CSASGGLALTTDTQYF. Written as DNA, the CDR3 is TGCAGTGCTAGTGGGGGACTAGCCCTCACCACAGATACGCAGTATTTT.

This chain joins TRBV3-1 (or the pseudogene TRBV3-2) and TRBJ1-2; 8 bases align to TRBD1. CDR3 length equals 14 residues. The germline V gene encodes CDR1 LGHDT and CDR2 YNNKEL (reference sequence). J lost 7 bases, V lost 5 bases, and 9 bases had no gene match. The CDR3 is CASSAQTQGAGYTF. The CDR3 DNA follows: TGTGCCAGCAGCGCCCAAACGCAGGGGGCTGGCTACACCTTC.

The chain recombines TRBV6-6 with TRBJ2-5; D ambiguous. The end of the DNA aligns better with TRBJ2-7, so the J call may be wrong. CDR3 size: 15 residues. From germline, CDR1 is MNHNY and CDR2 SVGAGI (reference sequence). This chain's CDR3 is CASSQRSGGNYEQYF. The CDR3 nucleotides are TGTGCCAGCAGTCAACGATCGGGTGGAAACTACGAGCAGTACTTC.

CDR3 sequence reads: CASSLRGQFTDTQYF. CDR3 bases: TGTGCCAGCAGCTTAAGGGGACAGTTCACAGATACGCAGTATTTT. This chain links TRBV7-3 with TRBJ2-3; 7 bases fit TRBD1. The CDR3 spans 15 residues. The J segment lost 2 bases and the V segment lost 1 base, leaving 3 bases of the junction unmatched. Germline V gene data show CDR1 as SGHTA and CDR2 as FQGTGA.

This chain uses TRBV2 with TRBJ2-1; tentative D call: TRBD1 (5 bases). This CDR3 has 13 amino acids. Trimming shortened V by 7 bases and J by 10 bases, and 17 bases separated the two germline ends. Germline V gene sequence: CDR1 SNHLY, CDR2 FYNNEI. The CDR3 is CASTEGAYEEQFF. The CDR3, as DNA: TGTGCCAGCACCGAAGGGGCTTACGAGGAGCAGTTCTTC.

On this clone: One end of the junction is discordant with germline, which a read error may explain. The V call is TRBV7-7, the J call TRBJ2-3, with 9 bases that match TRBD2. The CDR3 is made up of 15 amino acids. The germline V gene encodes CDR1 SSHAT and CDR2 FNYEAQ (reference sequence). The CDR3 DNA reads TGTGCTAGCAGCCGACTAGCGGCTCGCACAGATACGCAGTATTTT. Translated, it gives CASSRLAARTDTQYF.

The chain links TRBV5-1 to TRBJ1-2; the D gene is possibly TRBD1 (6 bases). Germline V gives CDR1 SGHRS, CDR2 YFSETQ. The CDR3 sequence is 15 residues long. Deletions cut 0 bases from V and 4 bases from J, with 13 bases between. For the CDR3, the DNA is TGCGCCAGCAGCTTGGAGGATCCAGGGGCCTATGGCTACACCTTC. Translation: CASSLEDPGAYGYTF.

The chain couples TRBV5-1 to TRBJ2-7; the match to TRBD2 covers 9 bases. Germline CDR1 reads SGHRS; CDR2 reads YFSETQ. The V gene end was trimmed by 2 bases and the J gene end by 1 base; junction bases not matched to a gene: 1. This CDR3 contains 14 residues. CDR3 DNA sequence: TGCGCCAGCAGCTTTAGCGGGAGTTCCTACGAGCAGTACTTC. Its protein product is CASSFSGSSYEQYF.

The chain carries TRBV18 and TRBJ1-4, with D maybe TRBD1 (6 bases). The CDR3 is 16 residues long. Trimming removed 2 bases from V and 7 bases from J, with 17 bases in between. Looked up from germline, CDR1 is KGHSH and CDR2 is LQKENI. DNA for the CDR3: TGTGCCAGCTCACCATTCAGTCCTGAAGGGGGTGAAAAACTGTTTTTT. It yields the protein CASSPFSPEGGEKLFF.

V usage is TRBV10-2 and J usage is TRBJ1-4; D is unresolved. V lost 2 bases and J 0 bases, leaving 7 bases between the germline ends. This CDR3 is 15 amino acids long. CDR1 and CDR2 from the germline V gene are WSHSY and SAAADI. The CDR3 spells CASSERRSTNEKLFF. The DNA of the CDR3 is TGCGCCAGCAGTGAGCGCCGGTCAACTAATGAAAAACTGTTTTTT.

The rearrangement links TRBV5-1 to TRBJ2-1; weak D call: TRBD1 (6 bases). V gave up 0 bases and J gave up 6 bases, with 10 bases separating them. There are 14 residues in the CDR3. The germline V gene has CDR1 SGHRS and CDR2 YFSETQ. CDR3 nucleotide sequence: TGCGCCAGCAGCTTGGGACAGGTCAGCAATGAGCAGTTCTTC. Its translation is CASSLGQVSNEQFF.

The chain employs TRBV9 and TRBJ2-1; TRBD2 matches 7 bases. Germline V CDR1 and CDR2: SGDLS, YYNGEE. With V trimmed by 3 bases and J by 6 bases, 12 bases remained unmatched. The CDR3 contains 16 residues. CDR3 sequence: CASSAGGDHRVNEQFF. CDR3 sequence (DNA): TGTGCCAGCAGCGCTGGGGGGGATCATAGAGTCAATGAGCAGTTCTTC.

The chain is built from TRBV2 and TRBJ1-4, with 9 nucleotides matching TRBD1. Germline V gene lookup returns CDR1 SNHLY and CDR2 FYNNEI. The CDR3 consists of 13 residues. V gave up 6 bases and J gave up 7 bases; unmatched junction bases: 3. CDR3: CASSRQGGEKLFF. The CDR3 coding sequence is TGTGCCAGCAGCCGACAGGGGGGTGAAAAACTGTTTTTT.

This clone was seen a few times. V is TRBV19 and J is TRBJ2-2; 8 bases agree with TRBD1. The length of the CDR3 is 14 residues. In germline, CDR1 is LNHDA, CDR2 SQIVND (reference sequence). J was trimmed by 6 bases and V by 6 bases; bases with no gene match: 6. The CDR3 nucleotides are TGTGCCAGTAGGGACAGGGAAGGGGCCGGGGAGCTGTTTTTT. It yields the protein CASRDREGAGELFF.

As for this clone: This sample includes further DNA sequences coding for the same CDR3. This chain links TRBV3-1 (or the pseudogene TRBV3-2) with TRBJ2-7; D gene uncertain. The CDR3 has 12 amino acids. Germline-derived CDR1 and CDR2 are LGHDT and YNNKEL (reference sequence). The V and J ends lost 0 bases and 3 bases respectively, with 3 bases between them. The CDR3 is CASSQDSYEQYF. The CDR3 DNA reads TGTGCCAGCAGCCAAGACAGCTACGAGCAGTACTTC.